Listed here are 10 T cell receptor beta chains from one sample, sequenced in a study of shared clonotypes between healthy human individuals. Naive CD8 cells lacked CD45RO, underwent positive selection for CCR7 and left out terminally differentiated effector memory CD45RA+ cells. Profiled with immunoSEQ multiplex PCR; TCRdb holds only in-frame clones, not every one. The sample yields about 680,000 clones, roughly 94% seen once. Sequencing input: naive CD8+ T cells sorted from blood. These receptors came from a man aged 25 to 40 in good health.

This chain joins TRBV4-1 and TRBJ1-5; 9 nucleotides agree with TRBD1. The CDR3 contains 14 residues. Unmatched junction bases numbered 1, after V lost 0 bases and J lost 7 bases. CDR1 and CDR2 (germline): MGHRA, YSYEKL. CDR3 coding DNA: TGCGCCAGCAGCCAAGAGGGACAGGGACAGCCCCAGCATTTT. Encoded protein: CASSQEGQGQPQHF.

V and J are TRBV27 and TRBJ1-2; 10 nucleotides agree with TRBD1. In germline, CDR1 is MNHEY, CDR2 SMNVEV (reference sequence). V lost 7 bases and J lost 4; bases outside the gene matches: 9. This CDR3 spans 15 amino acids. DNA of the CDR3: TGTGCCAGCAAGACAGGGGGCGCAGGGAGCTATGGCTACACCTTC. Translated, it gives CASKTGGAGSYGYTF.

This rearrangement joins TRBV11-2 to TRBJ2-1; D may be TRBD2 (5 bases). The CDR3 extends over 16 amino acids. The V gene's germline CDR1 is SGHAT and CDR2 FQNNGV. Deletions cut 6 bases from V and 0 bases from J, with 15 bases between. The CDR3 sequence: CASRVVGRVSYNEQFF. The CDR3 DNA reads TGTGCCAGCAGGGTTGTTGGGCGGGTCTCCTACAATGAGCAGTTCTTC.

The chain employs TRBV15 and TRBJ1-2; TRBD1 might be the D (5 bases). Germline V CDR1 and CDR2: LNHNV, YYDKDF (reference sequence). The CDR3 length is 14 residues. V gave up 9 bases and J gave up 4 bases, with 18 bases separating them. The DNA for the CDR3 is TGTGCCACTGCGCCGGGACGGACAATCTATGGCTACACCTTC. Its protein product is CATAPGRTIYGYTF.

The rearrangement links TRBV5-4 to TRBJ2-7; D assignment may be TRBD1 or TRBD2 (5 bases each). Trimming shortened V by 2 bases and J by 0 bases, and 9 bases separated the two germline ends. Germline V gives CDR1 SGHNT, CDR2 YYREEE (reference sequence). The CDR3 sequence is 14 residues long. The CDR3 loop reads CASSFGTSSYEQYF. CDR3 DNA sequence: TGTGCCAGCAGCTTTGGGACGTCCTCCTACGAGCAGTACTTC.

This clone has more than one count but fewer than ten. The V call is TRBV19, the J call TRBJ1-1; D is uncertain. Germline V gives CDR1 LNHDA, CDR2 SQIVND (reference sequence). V shed 5 bases and J shed 5 bases, with 15 bases lying between them. The CDR3 length is 14 residues. The CDR3 nucleotides are TGTGCCAGTAGTGCGCTGGGTTTAAGAACTGAAGCTTTCTTT. It encodes CASSALGLRTEAFF.

In this sample, this clone turned up many times. The chain joins TRBV6-4 to TRBJ2-2; tentative D call: TRBD2 (6 bases). Germline V gene lookup returns CDR1 MRHNA and CDR2 SNTAGT. The CDR3 consists of 14 residues. The CDR3 loop reads CAAGSGSGTGELFF. DNA of the CDR3: TGTGCAGCAGGGTCCGGGAGTGGGACCGGGGAGCTGTTTTTT.

The CDR3 is CAISESLAGNTGELFF. The CDR3, as DNA: TGTGCCATCAGTGAGTCACTAGCGGGGAACACCGGGGAGCTGTTTTTT. The rearrangement joins TRBV10-3 to TRBJ2-2; TRBD2 agrees at 9 bases. Trimming cost V 0 bases and J 1 base; bases outside gene matches: 0. Germline V gives CDR1 ENHRY, CDR2 SYGVKD. This CDR3 region has 16 residues.

V is TRBV27 and J is TRBJ2-3; no definite D call. Trimming took 2 bases from V and 5 from J, leaving 8 bases between them. In germline, CDR1 is MNHEY, CDR2 SMNVEV (reference sequence). This CDR3 is 13 amino acids long. The CDR3 protein is CASSLIGQDTQYF. The CDR3, as DNA: TGTGCCAGCAGTTTAATCGGGCAAGATACGCAGTATTTT.

A note on this clone: The sample carries other DNA sequences with the same CDR3. The rearrangement joins TRBV5-6 to TRBJ2-7; D gene unclear. CDR3 length: 13 amino acids. The germline CDR1 and CDR2 sequences are SGHDT and YYEEEE. V lost 0 bases, J lost 1 base, and 5 bases lay in between. This CDR3 reads CASSLGRSYEQYF. The CDR3 DNA follows: TGTGCCAGCAGCTTGGGCAGATCCTACGAGCAGTACTTC.